This T cell receptor (beta chain) was found in a study of spatial heterogeneity in lung cancer. The time point was: sample taken at primary tumor resection. Tumor, nontumor lung or frozen PBMC supplied whole RNA that was sequenced unsorted. TCRdb processed the 5' RACE reads anew with MiXCR; each CDR3 protein has one entry. The sample shows approximately 44,000 distinct CDR3 sequences, roughly an eighth of them seen only once. V lost 5 bases to trimming and J lost 5 bases, with 20 bases between them. CDR3 length: 16 amino acids. Looked up from germline, CDR1 is SGHTA and CDR2 is FQGNSA. The genes are TRBV7-2 and TRBJ2-3; TRBD2 is a possible D gene (5 bases). This material consisted of PBMCs, taken at surgery. The source is a male donor with early-stage non-small cell lung cancer. The CDR3 spells CASSTTSGVLGDTQYF. CDR3 nucleotides: TGTGCCAGCAGCACCACTAGTGGGGTTCTCGGAGATACGCAGTATTTT. Based on the CDR3 plus reference TRBV7-2 and TRBJ2-3, the full variable domain is GAGVSQSPSNKVTEKGKDVELRCDPISGHTALYWYRQSLGQGLEFLIYFQGNSAPDKSGLPSDRFSAERTGGSVSTLTIQRTQQEDSAVYLCASSTTSGVLGDTQYFGPGTRLTVL.